The 17 T cell receptor beta chains listed next were all sequenced from one sample in a study of blood T cells in healthy people across ages. Primers used in a second PCR of about 7 to 12 cycles were a sample-barcoded 5' primer and a J-beta primer mix. TCRdb re-called the 5' RACE reads with MiXCR, one entry per CDR3 protein. Of about 600,000 distinct CDR3 sequences listed, roughly 48% were seen once; the top ten hold 20% to 25%. Sequenced material: blood. The receptors were sampled from a man older than 75 in good health.

Turning to this clonotype: This clone may be a read error of a much larger clone one base away. The CDR3 protein is CASSDGRSTDTQYF. CDR3 nucleotide sequence: TGTGCCAGCAGTGACGGCCGCAGCACAGATACGCAGTATTTT. This chain connects TRBV6-5 to TRBJ2-3; no clear D. V shed 5 bases and J shed 0 bases, with 9 bases lying between them. Germline CDR1 and CDR2: MNHEY and SVGAGI. The CDR3 extends over 14 amino acids.

The chain has TRBV4-2 and TRBJ2-7; 12 nucleotides line up with TRBD2. J was trimmed by 4 bases and V by 2 bases; bases with no gene match: 3. Germline V gene data show CDR1 as LGHNA and CDR2 as YNFKEQ. This CDR3 spans 15 amino acids. CDR3 coding DNA: TGTGCCAGCAGCCAACGTGGGACTAGCGGGTACGAGCAGTACTTC. This translates into CASSQRGTSGYEQYF.

Only a few counts were recorded for this clonotype. The chain uses TRBV20-1 and TRBJ2-3; 8 positions agree with TRBD2. Germline lookup yields CDR1 DFQATT and CDR2 SNEGSKA (reference sequence). V gave up 6 bases and J gave up 4 bases; unmatched junction bases: 9. The CDR3 has 14 amino acids. CDR3 region: CSAGGLGNSDTQYF. The CDR3 DNA reads as TGCAGTGCGGGGGGACTAGGAAATTCAGATACGCAGTATTTT.

This clonotype has only a few counts. This chain links TRBV11-1 with TRBJ2-7, with TRBD2 matching 11 bases. CDR3 length: 16 residues. Unmatched junction bases numbered 2, after V lost 1 base and J lost 0 bases. Germline V CDR1 and CDR2: SGHAT, FQDESV (reference sequence). CDR3 coding DNA: TGTGCCAGCAGCTTAGACGGGACTAGCGGCTCCTACGAGCAGTACTTC. It encodes CASSLDGTSGSYEQYF. Variable domain in full (rest from reference TRBV11-1 and TRBJ2-7): EAEVAQSPRYKITEKSQAVAFWCDPISGHATLYWYRQILGQGPELLVQFQDESVVDDSQLPKDRFSAERLKGVDSTLKIQPAELGDSAMYLCASSLDGTSGSYEQYFGPGTRLTVT.

The chain uses TRBV6-6 and TRBJ1-2; D not resolved. The germline V gene encodes CDR1 MNHNY and CDR2 SVGAGI (reference sequence). V dropped 4 bases and J dropped 3 bases, with 15 bases sitting between them. The CDR3 covers 15 residues. CDR3 in amino acids: CASSSKGAKDYGYTF. The DNA of the CDR3 is TGTGCCAGCAGTTCCAAGGGTGCTAAAGACTATGGCTACACCTTC.

The sample holds a few counts of this clonotype. The rearrangement uses TRBV29-1 and TRBJ2-7; D is perhaps TRBD1 or TRBD2 (5 bases each). CDR3 length: 12 amino acids. Germline V gene data show CDR1 as SQVTM and CDR2 as ANQGSEA. Trimming removed 5 bases at V and 4 bases at J, with 12 bases between. CDR3 DNA sequence: TGCAGCGTTAAGGGACCATTTTACGAGCAGTACTTC. As protein: CSVKGPFYEQYF.

The chain has TRBV24-1 and TRBJ1-2, with TRBD1 as a possible D gene (5 bases). The CDR3 spans 13 residues. Germline assignment: CDR1 KGHDR and CDR2 SFDVKD. V was clipped by 3 bases and J by 6 bases, with 10 bases between them. Here the CDR3 reads CATSDPGLHGYTF. The CDR3 nucleotides are TGTGCCACCAGTGATCCGGGACTCCATGGCTACACCTTC.

The chain uses TRBV7-2 and TRBJ2-7; 7 nucleotides agree with TRBD1. CDR3 length: 13 amino acids. CDR1 and CDR2 (germline): SGHTA, FQGNSA. The trim removed 7 bases at V and 7 bases at J, leaving 10 bases unmatched. The CDR3 sequence: CASTTGTLWEQYF. The CDR3 nucleotides read TGTGCCAGCACGACAGGGACGCTCTGGGAGCAGTACTTC.

This sequence joins TRBV15 and TRBJ2-1; D might be TRBD2 (6 bases). Germline CDR1 reads LNHNV; CDR2 reads YYDKDF (reference sequence). Trimming pared 0 bases from V and 1 base from J, leaving 19 bases between. The CDR3 covers 19 residues. CDR3 coding DNA: TGTGCCACCAGCAGAGATCGGATGGGCGCAGGGAGGTCCTACAATGAGCAGTTCTTC. Its translation: CATSRDRMGAGRSYNEQFF.

This chain joins TRBV7-2 and TRBJ2-7; the match to TRBD2 covers 7 bases. Germline V gene lookup returns CDR1 SGHTA and CDR2 FQGNSA. This CDR3 contains 13 residues. Unmatched junction bases numbered 8, after V lost 5 bases and J lost 7 bases. The CDR3 reads CASSPGLPNEQYF. CDR3 nucleotide sequence: TGTGCCAGCAGCCCGGGACTACCCAATGAGCAGTACTTC.

This clonotype turned up a few times. The CDR3 sequence: CASSLWSGGTYEQYF. The CDR3 DNA reads as TGTGCCAGCAGCTTATGGTCAGGGGGCACCTACGAGCAGTACTTC. V usage is TRBV7-9 and J usage is TRBJ2-7; 8 bases fit TRBD1. The germline V gene encodes CDR1 SEHNR and CDR2 FQNEAQ (reference sequence). The CDR3 contains 15 residues. V was pared by 2 bases and J by 2 bases, with 5 bases of the junction left unmatched. The variable domain in full, completed from reference TRBV7-9 and TRBJ2-7, reads DTGVSQNPRHKITKRGQNVTFRCDPISEHNRLYWYRQTLGQGPEFLTYFQNEAQLEKSRLLSDRFSAERPKGSFSTLEIQRTEQGDSAMYLCASSLWSGGTYEQYFGPGTRLTVT.

In this sample, this clonotype turned up a few times. The rearrangement joins TRBV13 to TRBJ1-2, with a tentative D call TRBD1 (5 bases). V lost 5 bases to trimming and J lost 3 bases, with 16 bases between them. This CDR3 is 15 amino acids long. The germline CDR1 and CDR2 sequences are PRHDT and FYEKMQ (reference sequence). The CDR3 region is CASSLQTRADYGYTF. CDR3 coding DNA: TGTGCCAGCAGCCTGCAGACCAGGGCGGACTATGGCTACACCTTC. The full variable domain, rest sourced from reference TRBV13 and TRBJ1-2, is AAGVIQSPRHLIKEKRETATLKCYPIPRHDTVYWYQQGPGQDPQFLISFYEKMQSDKGSIPDRFSAQQFSDYHSELNMSSLELGDSALYFCASSLQTRADYGYTFGSGTRLTVV.

The gene calls are TRBV27 and TRBJ1-1, with D tentatively TRBD1 (6 bases). Trimming cost V 3 bases and J 1 base, with 15 bases left between them. CDR3 size: 16 residues. Germline CDR1 reads MNHEY; CDR2 reads SMNVEV (reference sequence). The CDR3: CASSFRGHLANTEAFF. The CDR3 DNA follows: TGTGCCAGCAGTTTTCGGGGACATCTTGCGAACACTGAAGCTTTCTTT.

J is TRBJ2-3 and V is TRBV20-1; D might be TRBD1 (5 bases). The length of the CDR3 is 14 residues. The ends were cut back, 1 base at V and 4 bases at J, with 12 bases in the middle. From germline, CDR1 is DFQATT and CDR2 SNEGSKA (reference sequence). The CDR3 spells CSARARTFADTQYF. The CDR3 DNA sequence: TGCAGTGCTAGAGCCCGGACATTCGCAGATACGCAGTATTTT.

The table lists this clonotype with a few counts. This chain links TRBV20-1 with TRBJ2-2; TRBD1 agrees at 8 bases. The CDR3 consists of 16 residues. CDR1 and CDR2 (germline): DFQATT, SNEGSKA (reference sequence). V lost 4 bases to trimming and J lost 3 bases; unmatched junction nucleotides: 10. CDR3: CSATKNPGQDTGELFF. DNA for the CDR3: TGCAGTGCTACTAAGAATCCGGGACAGGACACCGGGGAGCTGTTTTTT.

The V gene is TRBV7-2, the J gene TRBJ2-1, with TRBD1 matching over 8 bases. J gave up 3 bases and V 4 bases, and 8 bases lay outside the gene matches. The CDR3 loop spans 16 amino acids. The germline gives CDR1 SGHTA, CDR2 FQGNSA. The CDR3 region has the DNA TGTGCCAGCAGCTCCCAGACAGGGGAAAACTACAATGAGCAGTTCTTC. Amino acid sequence: CASSSQTGENYNEQFF.

This clonotype was seen ten or more times. The chain is built from TRBV6-5 and TRBJ1-6; D remains ambiguous. Deletions cut 2 bases from V and 7 bases from J, with 6 bases between. Per the germline V gene, CDR1 is MNHEY and CDR2 is SVGAGI. This CDR3 is built from 13 residues. The CDR3, as DNA: TGTGCCAGCAGTTACGGCGCAAATTCACCCCTCCACTTT. Residues: CASSYGANSPLHF.